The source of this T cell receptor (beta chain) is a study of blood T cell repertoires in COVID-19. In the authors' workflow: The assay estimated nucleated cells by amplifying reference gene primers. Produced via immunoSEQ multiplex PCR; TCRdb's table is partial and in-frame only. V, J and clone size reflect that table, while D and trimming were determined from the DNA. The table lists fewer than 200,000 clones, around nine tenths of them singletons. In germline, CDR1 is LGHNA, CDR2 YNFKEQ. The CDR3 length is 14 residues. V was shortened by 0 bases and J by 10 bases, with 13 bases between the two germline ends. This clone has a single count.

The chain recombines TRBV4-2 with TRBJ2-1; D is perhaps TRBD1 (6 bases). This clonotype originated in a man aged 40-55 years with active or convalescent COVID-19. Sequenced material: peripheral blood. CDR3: CASSQDSRGSEQFF. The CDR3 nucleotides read TGTGCCAGCAGCCAAGATTCAAGGGGGAGCGAGCAGTTCTTC.